Each of the 30 T cell receptor beta chains below was sequenced from the same sample in a study of cytotoxic CD8 clonotypes in ibrutinib-treated CLL. This table comes from immunoSEQ multiplex PCR, and its TCRdb copy is limited to in-frame clones, with some not included. The data show 150,000 or so clones, roughly 80% seen once. The specimen comprised PBMCs, sampled after 24 months of ibrutinib treatment. The receptor set was obtained from a human donor with chronic lymphocytic leukemia.

This chain links TRBV6-1 with TRBJ2-2; D tentatively reads TRBD1 or TRBD2 (5 bases each). This CDR3 contains 13 residues. V lost 6 bases, J lost 7 bases, and 12 bases lay in between. Germline CDR1 reads MNHNS; CDR2 reads SASEGT. CDR3 protein: CASREGLVGELFF. The CDR3 DNA sequence: TGTGCCAGCAGAGAGGGGTTGGTCGGGGAGCTGTTTTTT.

The chain carries TRBV5-4 and TRBJ2-5; 9 positions match TRBD2. This CDR3 has 14 residues. Unmatched junction bases numbered 3, after V lost 4 bases and J lost 2 bases. Germline V gene sequence: CDR1 SGHNT, CDR2 YYREEE (reference sequence). This CDR3 reads CASSRLAGQETQYF. Written as DNA, the CDR3 is TGTGCCAGCAGCAGGCTAGCGGGACAAGAGACCCAGTACTTC.

This chain connects TRBV19 to TRBJ2-1, with TRBD2 matching 8 bases. The CDR3 extends over 15 amino acids. The trim removed 5 bases at V and 7 bases at J, leaving 10 bases unmatched. The germline V gene has CDR1 LNHDA and CDR2 SQIVND (reference sequence). CDR3 DNA sequence: TGTGCCAGTAGTTTCCTCAGCGGGAGCATGAATGAGCAGTTCTTC. Protein sequence: CASSFLSGSMNEQFF.

This chain joins TRBV4-1 and TRBJ1-4; no reliable D call. The CDR3 is made up of 17 amino acids. The germline CDR1 and CDR2 sequences are MGHRA and YSYEKL. V dropped 1 base and J dropped 0 bases, with 12 bases sitting between them. CDR3 region: CASSQGGGLATNEKLFF. DNA for the CDR3: TGCGCCAGCAGCCAAGGGGGAGGGCTTGCAACTAATGAAAAACTGTTTTTT.

The rearrangement links TRBV15 to TRBJ2-5; 12 bases match TRBD2. Unmatched junction bases numbered 14, after V lost 0 bases and J lost 6 bases. The CDR3 totals 19 residues. Germline V gene lookup returns CDR1 LNHNV and CDR2 YYDKDF (reference sequence). This CDR3 reads CATSRDPMTSGGPSKTQYF. The CDR3 DNA follows: TGTGCCACCAGCAGAGATCCTATGACTAGCGGGGGTCCGTCAAAGACCCAGTACTTC.

The chain employs TRBV6-1 and TRBJ2-7, with unresolved D. Germline lookup yields CDR1 MNHNS and CDR2 SASEGT. Trimming took 0 bases from V and 0 from J, leaving 6 bases between them. This CDR3 contains 14 residues. CDR3 coding DNA: TGTGCCAGCAGTGAAGCCCTAAACTCCTACGAGCAGTACTTC. It translates to CASSEALNSYEQYF.

The chain has TRBV19 and TRBJ2-1, with 8 nucleotides matching TRBD1. Trimming took 6 bases from V and 0 from J; bases not matched to a gene: 10. The CDR3 consists of 17 residues. Per the germline V gene, CDR1 is LNHDA and CDR2 is SQIVND (reference sequence). CDR3 nucleotide sequence: TGTGCCAGTAGCTGGACAGGGAAAGTCAGCTCCTACAATGAGCAGTTCTTC. Its protein is CASSWTGKVSSYNEQFF.

This clone was counted a few times. The rearrangement uses TRBV11-2 and TRBJ1-6, with 7 positions matching TRBD1. Per the germline V gene, CDR1 is SGHAT and CDR2 is FQNNGV. The CDR3 runs to 15 residues. V trimming: 6 bases; J trimming: 7 bases; junction bases outside the gene matches: 9. The CDR3 loop reads CASRARTGPNSPLHF. The CDR3 DNA follows: TGTGCCAGCAGAGCACGGACAGGTCCCAATTCACCCCTCCACTTT.

V is TRBV28 and J is TRBJ1-5; TRBD1 might be the D (5 bases). V lost 3 bases to trimming and J lost 6 bases, with 15 bases between them. Germline V gene lookup returns CDR1 MDHEN and CDR2 SYDVKM. This CDR3 has 15 amino acids. The CDR3: CASSFPGRSIQPQHF. CDR3 sequence (DNA): TGTGCCAGCAGTTTTCCGGGACGGTCTATTCAGCCCCAGCATTTT.

The chain recombines TRBV21-1 with TRBJ1-6; TRBD1, the D gene given by the table, was not confirmed from the DNA. TRBV21-1 is termed a pseudogene. The CDR3 is 16 amino acids. In DNA form, the CDR3 reads TGTGCCAGCAGCAAACCTCTCGACAGACTTAATTCACCCCTCCACTTT. Amino acid sequence: CASSKPLDRLNSPLHF.

This clone was observed a handful of times. J is TRBJ2-7 and V is TRBV28; no definite D call. V was pared by 1 base and J by 4 bases, with 5 bases between. Germline-derived CDR1 and CDR2 are MDHEN and SYDVKM. The CDR3 totals 12 residues. The CDR3: CASSLLVYEQYF. The CDR3 DNA reads as TGTGCCAGCAGTTTATTGGTTTACGAGCAGTACTTC.

The rearrangement uses TRBV5-1 and TRBJ2-5; possible D gene TRBD2, 5 bases. V was trimmed by 2 bases and J by 5 bases, leaving 16 bases between them. The CDR3 totals 15 residues. Germline V lookup: CDR1 SGHRS, CDR2 YFSETQ. Written as DNA, the CDR3 is TGCGCCAGCAGCTTAATCCCGGGGAGCGTTGAGACCCAGTACTTC. This encodes CASSLIPGSVETQYF. The complete variable domain, with remaining parts taken from reference TRBV5-1 and TRBJ2-5, reads KAGVTQTPRYLIKTRGQQVTLSCSPISGHRSVSWYQQTPGQGLQFLFEYFSETQRNKGNFPGRFSGRQFSNSRSEMNVSTLELGDSALYLCASSLIPGSVETQYFGPGTRLLVL.

The V call is TRBV19, the J call TRBJ1-5; TRBD1 matches 9 bases. V gave up 8 bases and J gave up 4 bases; unmatched junction bases: 9. This CDR3 contains 15 residues. Germline V gene data show CDR1 as LNHDA and CDR2 as SQIVND (reference sequence). The CDR3: CASRQQGAMNQPQHF. DNA of the CDR3: TGTGCCAGTCGACAACAGGGGGCGATGAATCAGCCCCAGCATTTT.

V gene TRBV30 combines with J gene TRBJ1-2; D not resolved. The CDR3 spans 12 residues. CDR1 and CDR2 (germline): GTSNPN, SVGIG (reference sequence). Deletions cut 0 bases from V and 7 bases from J, with 9 bases between. DNA of the CDR3: TGTGCCTGGAGTGTGTCCCACGGTGGCTACACCTTC. This gives the protein CAWSVSHGGYTF.

The V and J genes are TRBV20-1 and TRBJ2-7; unclear D gene. The CDR3 has 11 amino acids. Germline loops: CDR1 DFQATT, CDR2 SNEGSKA (reference sequence). V lost 4 bases and J 2 bases, leaving 6 bases between the germline ends. The chain's CDR3 is CSANNPYEQYF. DNA of the CDR3: TGCAGTGCTAATAATCCCTACGAGCAGTACTTC.

Only one count was recorded for this clone. J is TRBJ2-7 and V is TRBV6-6, with D possibly being TRBD1 (5 bases). The CDR3 is made up of 13 amino acids. With 2 bases removed from V and 2 bases from J, the gap between germline ends came to 7 bases. Germline loops: CDR1 MNHNY, CDR2 SVGAGI (reference sequence). The CDR3 DNA reads TGTGCCAGCAGTTACACACAGGCCTACGAGCAGTACTTC. This translates into CASSYTQAYEQYF.

This chain connects TRBV25-1 to TRBJ1-2; D may be TRBD1 (5 bases). The V end was cut by 6 bases, the J end by 7 bases, with 12 bases between. This CDR3 region has 12 residues. Germline CDR1 is MGHDK and CDR2 is SYGVNS. CDR3 region: CASRGPGFGYTF. The DNA for the CDR3 is TGTGCCAGCAGGGGTCCAGGGTTTGGCTACACCTTC.

The V call is TRBV29-1, the J call TRBJ2-5; 8 bases map to TRBD1. TRBJ2-7 matches the DNA end more closely, so the J call is doubtful. The germline V gene encodes CDR1 SQVTM and CDR2 ANQGSEA. There are 13 residues in the CDR3. CDR3 sequence: CSVADRGGDEQYF. The DNA of the CDR3 is TGCAGCGTTGCAGACAGGGGTGGGGACGAGCAGTACTTC.

V gene TRBV7-8 combines with J gene TRBJ2-1, with 10 bases that match TRBD1. This CDR3 has 17 amino acids. V shed 7 bases and J 8 bases; nucleotides not matched to a gene: 17. Germline values: CDR1 SGHVS, CDR2 FQNEAQ. CDR3 residues: CASKRSEGTGERYEQFF. The CDR3 DNA sequence: TGTGCCAGCAAGCGAAGCGAGGGGACAGGGGAGAGGTATGAGCAGTTCTTC.

This clone is a singleton in its sample. The chain is built from TRBV6-6 and TRBJ2-1, with TRBD1 as a possible D gene (5 bases). From germline, CDR1 is MNHNY and CDR2 SVGAGI (reference sequence). Trimming left V 0 bases short and J 6 bases short, with 12 bases between. The CDR3 has 15 residues. CDR3 nucleotides: TGTGCCAGCAGTTACTCAAAGGGGCCGGGCAATGAGCAGTTCTTC. Encoded protein: CASSYSKGPGNEQFF.

This clone was seen a few times. The rearrangement uses TRBV2 and TRBJ1-5; D is ambiguous. The V gene lost 6 bases and the J gene lost 1 base, with 19 bases spanning the gap. Germline values: CDR1 SNHLY, CDR2 FYNNEI. This CDR3 is built from 17 residues. CDR3 nucleotides: TGTGCCAGCAGAGGGAGTTTCGGAGGTGGGAGCAATCAGCCCCAGCATTTT. It encodes CASRGSFGGGSNQPQHF. Filled out from reference TRBV2 and TRBJ1-5, the complete variable domain reads EPEVTQTPSHQVTQMGQEVILRCVPISNHLYFYWYRQILGQKVEFLVSFYNNEISEKSEIFDDQFSVERPDGSNFTLKIRSTKLEDSAMYFCASRGSFGGGSNQPQHFGDGTRLSIL.

CDR3 region: CSVEAGNGYTF. In DNA, the CDR3 is TGCAGCGTTGAGGCAGGGAATGGCTACACCTTC. The V and J genes are TRBV29-1 and TRBJ1-2; perhaps TRBD1 as D (5 bases). The CDR3 contains 11 residues. The V end lost 3 bases, the J end lost 6 bases, and 8 bases lay between the germline ends. Germline assignment: CDR1 SQVTM and CDR2 ANQGSEA.

In its sample, this clone was seen a few times. A read error may produce the germline difference seen at one junction end. The chain combines TRBV6-1 with TRBJ2-3, with D perhaps TRBD1 (6 bases). CDR3 length: 17 amino acids. Germline V gives CDR1 MNHNS, CDR2 SASEGT. The CDR3 is CATSDPYAWGLTDTQYF. The CDR3 DNA sequence: TGTGCCACCAGTGACCCGTATGCTTGGGGGCTCACAGATACGCAGTATTTT.

A note on this clone: The same CDR3 can be traced to other DNA sequences in this sample. J is TRBJ1-3 and V is TRBV5-1; TRBD1 matches at 11 bases. Per germline, CDR1 SGHRS and CDR2 YFSETQ. This CDR3 has 15 amino acids. J gave up 1 base and V 4 bases, and 1 base lay outside the gene matches. The CDR3 here is CASSRDRGSGNTIYF. The CDR3 bases are TGCGCCAGCAGCCGGGACAGGGGGTCTGGAAACACCATATATTTT.

This clone was picked up one time. This chain joins TRBV7-8 and TRBJ1-5, with D perhaps matching TRBD1 (6 bases). The CDR3 runs 13 residues. Germline assignment: CDR1 SGHVS and CDR2 FQNEAQ. The V end lost 3 bases, the J end lost 5 bases, and 8 bases lay between the germline ends. In DNA, the CDR3 is TGTGCCAGCAGCTTGAAGGGGGATCAGCCCCAGCATTTT. It translates to CASSLKGDQPQHF.

This clone was seen a handful of times. The V gene is TRBV5-1, the J gene TRBJ1-4; possible D gene TRBD1, 5 bases. V dropped 5 bases and J dropped 6 bases, with 14 bases sitting between them. Germline V gene sequence: CDR1 SGHRS, CDR2 YFSETQ. The CDR3 contains 14 residues. Written as DNA, the CDR3 is TGCGCCAGCAGTTCAGGGAGGTTGGATGAAAAACTGTTTTTT. As protein: CASSSGRLDEKLFF.

This chain uses TRBV5-8 with TRBJ1-5; unclear D gene. V shed 7 bases and J shed 1 base, with 12 bases lying between them. The CDR3 covers 14 residues. The germline V gene has CDR1 SGHTS and CDR2 YDEGEE. The CDR3 is CASAGRVSNQPQHF. CDR3 coding DNA: TGTGCCAGCGCGGGGAGGGTAAGCAATCAGCCCCAGCATTTT.

This clone has only one observation. V usage is TRBV7-3 and J usage is TRBJ2-1, with 10 bases fitting TRBD2. Losses at the gene ends were 2 bases for V and 8 bases for J; bases not matched to a gene: 3. The CDR3 extends over 14 amino acids. Germline CDR1 SGHTA, CDR2 FQGTGA. The CDR3 DNA is TGTGCCAGCAGCTTAGGGACTAGCGTAGATGAGCAGTTCTTC. Translated: CASSLGTSVDEQFF.

CDR3 loop: CASSISSTSGSSYEQYF. CDR3 DNA sequence: TGTGCCAGTAGTATCTCCAGTACTAGCGGGAGTTCGTACGAGCAGTACTTC. The V gene is TRBV19, the J gene TRBJ2-7; 11 nucleotides match TRBD2. Germline CDR1 and CDR2: LNHDA and SQIVND (reference sequence). The length of the CDR3 is 17 residues. J lost 4 bases, V lost 3 bases, and 11 bases had no gene match.

The genes are TRBV21-1 and TRBJ2-3. TRBV21-1 is noted as a pseudogene. CDR3 length equals 15 residues. The CDR3 nucleotides read TGTGCCAGCAGCAAAGTTGTCCAGACGGGCGATACGCAGTATTTT. Its protein product is CASSKVVQTGDTQYF.